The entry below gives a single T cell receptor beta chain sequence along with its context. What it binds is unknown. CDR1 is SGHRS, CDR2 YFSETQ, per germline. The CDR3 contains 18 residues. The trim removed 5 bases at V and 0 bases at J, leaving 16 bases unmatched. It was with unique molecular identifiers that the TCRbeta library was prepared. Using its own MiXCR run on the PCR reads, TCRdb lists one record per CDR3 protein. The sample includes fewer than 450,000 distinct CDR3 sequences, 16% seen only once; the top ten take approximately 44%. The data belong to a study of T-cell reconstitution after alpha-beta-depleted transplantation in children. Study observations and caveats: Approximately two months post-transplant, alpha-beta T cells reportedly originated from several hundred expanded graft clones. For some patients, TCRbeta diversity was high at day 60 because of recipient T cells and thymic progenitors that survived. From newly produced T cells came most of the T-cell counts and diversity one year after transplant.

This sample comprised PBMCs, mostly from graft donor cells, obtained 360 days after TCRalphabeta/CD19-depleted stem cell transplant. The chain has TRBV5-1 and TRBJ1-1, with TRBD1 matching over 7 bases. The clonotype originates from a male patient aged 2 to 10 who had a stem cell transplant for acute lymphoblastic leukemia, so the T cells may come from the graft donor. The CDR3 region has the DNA TGCGCCAGCAGACCCGTTAGACAGGGCATATTGATGAACACTGAAGCTTTCTTT. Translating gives CASRPVRQGILMNTEAFF.